Listed here are 9 T cell receptor beta chains from one sample, sequenced in a study of vaccination and CD4 T cells after COVID-19 (dated by TCRdb to the early 2020s). No antigens are known for them. The method behind the library was PCR. Sequencing was carried out with an Illumina iSeq 100. DNA from cultured CD4+ T cells underwent TCR sequencing with the Oncomine TCR Beta short-read assay at the Johns Hopkins FTIC core. TCRdb took the public reads, trimmed them with fastp at Q25, ran MiXCR for clone calling and kept in-frame beta chains. CDR3 protein sequences are deduplicated, and each keeps its most common genes and DNA. The sample includes tens of thousands of distinct CDR3 sequences, with approximately 32% observed a single time. Together, the top ten hold approximately 13% of the sample. Reading the label with the study, this specimen's treatment or condition is: roughly 11-day PBMC culture with coronavirus spike peptide pools or control peptides (ViraFEST assay).

The sample comprised cultured CD4+ T cells from blood. Receptors originate from a human donor with COVID-19.

The V and J genes are TRBV20-1 and TRBJ2-3; 10 positions match TRBD2. This CDR3 has 17 residues. Trimming took 3 bases from V and 5 from J; bases not matched to a gene: 14. The germline gives CDR1 DFQATT, CDR2 SNEGSKA (reference sequence). The CDR3 is CSASSSVAGGLGDTQYF. CDR3 nucleotide sequence: TGCAGTGCTAGCTCCTCAGTAGCGGGGGGCTTGGGAGATACGCAGTATTTT.

The chain recombines TRBV11-3 with TRBJ2-5; 11 nucleotides align to TRBD2. The germline gives CDR1 SGHNT, CDR2 YENEEA. This CDR3 is 18 amino acids long. V shed 2 bases and J 2 bases; nucleotides not matched to a gene: 10. CDR3 protein: CASSLSPVLAGVQETQYF. CDR3 bases: TGTGCCAGCAGCTTATCTCCAGTACTAGCGGGGGTGCAAGAGACCCAGTACTTC.

This chain uses TRBV7-6 with TRBJ1-2; D remains ambiguous. Trimming pared 5 bases from V and 8 bases from J, leaving 18 bases between. Germline values: CDR1 SGHVS, CDR2 FNYEAQ. CDR3 length: 14 amino acids. CDR3 residues: CASSLPGEPAGYTF. CDR3 sequence (DNA): TGTGCCAGCAGCCTACCGGGAGAACCTGCGGGCTACACCTTC.

This clonotype was counted only a few times. The chain uses TRBV28 and TRBJ1-2; tentative D call: TRBD1 (5 bases). Trimming left V 8 bases short and J 8 bases short, with 21 bases between. CDR3 length: 14 amino acids. The germline CDR1 and CDR2 sequences are MDHEN and SYDVKM. CDR3 coding DNA: TGTGCCAGCCTCCCGGGGCCAACAGTGAAAGGCTACACCTTC. This encodes CASLPGPTVKGYTF.

This clonotype was seen only a few times. The gene calls are TRBV28 and TRBJ1-2, with 10 bases aligning to TRBD1. Losses at the gene ends were 6 bases for V and 8 bases for J; bases not matched to a gene: 9. Germline CDR1 MDHEN, CDR2 SYDVKM. CDR3 length: 14 residues. CDR3 nucleotide sequence: TGTGCCAGCAGCAGTACGGGACAGGGGAGCGGCTACACCTTC. It is translated as CASSSTGQGSGYTF.

The V call is TRBV5-1, the J call TRBJ2-1; TRBD2 aligns across 12 bases. V lost 2 bases, J lost 15 bases, and 9 bases stayed unmatched. In germline, CDR1 is SGHRS, CDR2 YFSETQ. This CDR3 is 14 amino acids long. The DNA for the CDR3 is TGCGCCAGCAGCTTCACTAGCGGGGGGAGTGCGCTGTTCTTC. This encodes CASSFTSGGSALFF.

The chain uses TRBV27 and TRBJ1-1, with TRBD1 as a possible D gene (6 bases). The V gene's germline CDR1 is MNHEY and CDR2 SMNVEV (reference sequence). The CDR3 runs 15 residues. Between the trimmed V and J ends, which lost 5 bases and 4 bases, there was a span of 17 bases. The CDR3 bases are TGTGCCAGCAGTCCGAACCCCAGGGGTGGCACTGAAGCTTTCTTT. It is translated as CASSPNPRGGTEAFF.

The J gene is TRBJ2-3, the V gene TRBV6-1, with 12 positions matching TRBD2. This CDR3 has 16 amino acids. J gave up 2 bases and V 6 bases, and 6 bases lay outside the gene matches. Looked up from germline, CDR1 is MNHNS and CDR2 is SASEGT. In nucleotides, the CDR3 is TGTGCCAGCAGCCCCACTAGCGGGGGGTCCACAGATACGCAGTATTTT. It is translated as CASSPTSGGSTDTQYF.

The chain couples TRBV6-1 to TRBJ2-7; D is unclear. V gave up 5 bases and J gave up 4 bases, with 18 bases separating them. Germline loops: CDR1 MNHNS, CDR2 SASEGT. This CDR3 has 15 residues. The CDR3 here is CASSPSPALGYEQYF. In DNA, the CDR3 is TGTGCCAGCAGTCCAAGTCCTGCCCTCGGGTACGAGCAGTACTTC.